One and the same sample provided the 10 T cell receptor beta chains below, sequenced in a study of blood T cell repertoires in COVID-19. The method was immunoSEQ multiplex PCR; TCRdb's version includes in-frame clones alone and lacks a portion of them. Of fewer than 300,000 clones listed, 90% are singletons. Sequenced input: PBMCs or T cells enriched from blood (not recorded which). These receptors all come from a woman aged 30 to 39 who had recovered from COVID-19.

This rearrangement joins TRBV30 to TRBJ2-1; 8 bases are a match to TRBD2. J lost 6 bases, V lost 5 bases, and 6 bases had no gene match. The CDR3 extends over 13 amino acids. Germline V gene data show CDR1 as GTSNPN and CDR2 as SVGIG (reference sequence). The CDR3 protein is CAWSPGGVNEQFF. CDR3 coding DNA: TGTGCCTGGTCCCCCGGGGGGGTCAATGAGCAGTTCTTC.

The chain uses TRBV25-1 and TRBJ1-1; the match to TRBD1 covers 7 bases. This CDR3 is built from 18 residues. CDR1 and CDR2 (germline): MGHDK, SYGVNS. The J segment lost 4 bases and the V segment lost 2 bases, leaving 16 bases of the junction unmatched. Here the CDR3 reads CASSERSGGGWMTTEAFF. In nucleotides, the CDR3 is TGTGCCAGCAGTGAAAGGTCAGGGGGTGGTTGGATGACCACTGAAGCTTTCTTT.

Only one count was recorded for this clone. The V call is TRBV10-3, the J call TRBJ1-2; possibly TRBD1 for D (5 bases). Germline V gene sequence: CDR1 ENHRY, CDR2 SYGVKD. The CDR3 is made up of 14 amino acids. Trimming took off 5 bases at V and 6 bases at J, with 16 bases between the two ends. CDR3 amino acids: CAISSGAGGNGYTF. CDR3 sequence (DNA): TGTGCCATCAGTTCCGGGGCCGGGGGGAATGGCTACACCTTC.

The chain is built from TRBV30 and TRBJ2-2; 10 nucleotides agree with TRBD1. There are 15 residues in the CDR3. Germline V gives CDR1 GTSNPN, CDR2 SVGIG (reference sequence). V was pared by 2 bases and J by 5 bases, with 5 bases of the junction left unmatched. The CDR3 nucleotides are TGTGCCTGGAGTCGAACGGGACAGGGGACCGGGGAGCTGTTTTTT. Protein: CAWSRTGQGTGELFF.

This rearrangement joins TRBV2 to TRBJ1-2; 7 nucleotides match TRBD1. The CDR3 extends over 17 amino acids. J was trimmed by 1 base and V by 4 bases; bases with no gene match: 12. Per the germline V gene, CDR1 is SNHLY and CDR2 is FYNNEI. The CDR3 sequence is CASSAPLTGRNNYGYTF. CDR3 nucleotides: TGTGCCAGCAGTGCCCCGCTGACAGGGCGAAATAACTATGGCTACACCTTC.

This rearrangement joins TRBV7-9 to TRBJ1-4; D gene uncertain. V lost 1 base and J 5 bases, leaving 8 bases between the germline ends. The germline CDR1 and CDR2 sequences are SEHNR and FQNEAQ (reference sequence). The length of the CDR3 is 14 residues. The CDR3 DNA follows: TGTGCCAGCAGCTTAGGTGCGGGGAATGAAAAACTGTTTTTT. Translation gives CASSLGAGNEKLFF.

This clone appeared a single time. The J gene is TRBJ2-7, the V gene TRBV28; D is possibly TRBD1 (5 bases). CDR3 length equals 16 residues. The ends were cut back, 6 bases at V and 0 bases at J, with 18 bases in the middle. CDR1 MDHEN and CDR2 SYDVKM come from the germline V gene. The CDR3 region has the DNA TGTGCCAGCAGCATAGAAGCTGGACACTCCTCCTACGAGCAGTACTTC. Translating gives CASSIEAGHSSYEQYF.

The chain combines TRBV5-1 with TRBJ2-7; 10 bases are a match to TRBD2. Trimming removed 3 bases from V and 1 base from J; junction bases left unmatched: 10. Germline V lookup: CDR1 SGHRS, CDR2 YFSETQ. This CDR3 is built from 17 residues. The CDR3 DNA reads TGCGCCAGCAGCTCAACTTTAACTAGCGGGGCTTCCTACGAGCAGTACTTC. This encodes CASSSTLTSGASYEQYF.

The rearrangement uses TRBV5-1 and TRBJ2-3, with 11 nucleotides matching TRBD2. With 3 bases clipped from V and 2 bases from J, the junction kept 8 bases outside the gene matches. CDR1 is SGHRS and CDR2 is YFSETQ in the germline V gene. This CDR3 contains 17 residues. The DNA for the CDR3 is TGCGCCAGCAGCTCCAGGGGACTAGCGGTCTCCACAGATACGCAGTATTTT. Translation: CASSSRGLAVSTDTQYF.

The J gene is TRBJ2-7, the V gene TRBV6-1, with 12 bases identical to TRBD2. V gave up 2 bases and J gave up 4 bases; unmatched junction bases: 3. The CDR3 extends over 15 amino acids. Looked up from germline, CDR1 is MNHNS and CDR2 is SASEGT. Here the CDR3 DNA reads TGTGCCAGCAGTGAAACGACTAGCGGGAGATACGAGCAGTACTTC. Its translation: CASSETTSGRYEQYF.